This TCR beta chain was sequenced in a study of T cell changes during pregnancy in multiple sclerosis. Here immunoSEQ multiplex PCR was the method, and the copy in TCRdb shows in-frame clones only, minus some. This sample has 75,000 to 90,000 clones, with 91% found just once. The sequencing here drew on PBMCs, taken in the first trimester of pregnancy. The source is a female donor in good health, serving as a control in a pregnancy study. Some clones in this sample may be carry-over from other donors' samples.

The CDR3 nucleotides are TGCGCCAGCAGCCAAGATATCCTCATACAGGGGAAACTGTTTTTT. It specifies CASSQDILIQGKLFF. The J gene is TRBJ1-4, the V gene TRBV4-3, with 7 bases identical to TRBD1. V trimming: 0 bases; J trimming: 11 bases; junction bases outside the gene matches: 9. The CDR3 is 15 amino acids. Germline CDR1 is LGHNA and CDR2 is YSLEER.